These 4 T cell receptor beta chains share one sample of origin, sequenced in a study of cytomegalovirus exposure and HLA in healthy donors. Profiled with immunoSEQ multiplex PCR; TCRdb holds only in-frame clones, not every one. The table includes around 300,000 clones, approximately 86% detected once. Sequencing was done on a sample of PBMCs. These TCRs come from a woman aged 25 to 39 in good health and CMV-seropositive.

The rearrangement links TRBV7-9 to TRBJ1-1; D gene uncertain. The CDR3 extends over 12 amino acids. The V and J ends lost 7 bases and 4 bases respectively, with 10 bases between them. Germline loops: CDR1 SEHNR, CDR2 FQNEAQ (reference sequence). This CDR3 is CASMPVGTEAFF. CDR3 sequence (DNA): TGTGCCAGCATGCCGGTGGGCACTGAAGCTTTCTTT.

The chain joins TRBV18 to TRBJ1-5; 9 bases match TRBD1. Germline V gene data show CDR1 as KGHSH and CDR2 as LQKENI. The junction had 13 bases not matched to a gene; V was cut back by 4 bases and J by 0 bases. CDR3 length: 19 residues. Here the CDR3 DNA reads TGTGCCAGCTCACTCACCGGGACAGGGAGGAGGGATAGCAATCAGCCCCAGCATTTT. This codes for CASSLTGTGRRDSNQPQHF.

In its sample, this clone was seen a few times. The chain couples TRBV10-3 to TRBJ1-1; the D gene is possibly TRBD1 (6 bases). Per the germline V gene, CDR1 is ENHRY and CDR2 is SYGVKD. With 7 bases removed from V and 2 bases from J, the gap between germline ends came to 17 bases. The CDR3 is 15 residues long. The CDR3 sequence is CAINGGHGPNTEAFF. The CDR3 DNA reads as TGTGCCATCAACGGGGGACACGGACCAAACACTGAAGCTTTCTTT.

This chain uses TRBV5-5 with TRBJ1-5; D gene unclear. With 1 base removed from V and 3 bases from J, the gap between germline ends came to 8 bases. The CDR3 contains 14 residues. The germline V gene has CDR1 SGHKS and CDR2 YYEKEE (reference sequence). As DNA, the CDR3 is TGTGCCAGCAGCTTGACAGTTACCAATCAGCCCCAGCATTTT. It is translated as CASSLTVTNQPQHF.